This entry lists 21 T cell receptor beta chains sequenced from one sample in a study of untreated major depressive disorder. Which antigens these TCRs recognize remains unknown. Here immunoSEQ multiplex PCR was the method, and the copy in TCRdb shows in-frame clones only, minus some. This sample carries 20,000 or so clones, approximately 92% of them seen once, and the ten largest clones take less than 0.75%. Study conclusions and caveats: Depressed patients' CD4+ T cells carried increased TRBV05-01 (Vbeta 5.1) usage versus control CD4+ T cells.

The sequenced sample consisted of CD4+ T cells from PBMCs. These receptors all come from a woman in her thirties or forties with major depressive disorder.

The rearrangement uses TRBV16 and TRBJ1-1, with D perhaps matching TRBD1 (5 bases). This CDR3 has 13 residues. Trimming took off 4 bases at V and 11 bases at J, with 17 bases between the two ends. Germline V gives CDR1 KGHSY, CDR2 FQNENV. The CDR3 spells CASSLTAPSGAFF. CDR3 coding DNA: TGTGCCAGCAGCCTGACAGCCCCGTCAGGCGCTTTCTTT. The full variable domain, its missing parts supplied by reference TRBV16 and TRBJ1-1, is GEEVAQTPKHLVRGEGQKAKLYCAPIKGHSYVFWYQQVLKNEFKFLISFQNENVFDETGMPKERFSAKCLPNSPCSLEIQATKLEDSAVYFCASSLTAPSGAFFGQGTRLTVV.

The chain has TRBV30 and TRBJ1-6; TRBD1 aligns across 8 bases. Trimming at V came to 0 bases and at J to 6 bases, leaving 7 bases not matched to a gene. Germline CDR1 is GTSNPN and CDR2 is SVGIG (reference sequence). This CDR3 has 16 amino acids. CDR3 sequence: CAWSVAFGQGNSPLHF. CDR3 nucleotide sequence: TGTGCCTGGAGTGTAGCGTTCGGACAGGGTAATTCACCCCTCCACTTT.

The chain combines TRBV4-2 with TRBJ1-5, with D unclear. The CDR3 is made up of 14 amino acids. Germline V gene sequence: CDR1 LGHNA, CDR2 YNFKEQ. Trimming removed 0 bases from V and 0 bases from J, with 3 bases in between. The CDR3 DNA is TGTGCCAGCAGCCAAGATGCTAGCAATCAGCCCCAGCATTTT. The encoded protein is CASSQDASNQPQHF.

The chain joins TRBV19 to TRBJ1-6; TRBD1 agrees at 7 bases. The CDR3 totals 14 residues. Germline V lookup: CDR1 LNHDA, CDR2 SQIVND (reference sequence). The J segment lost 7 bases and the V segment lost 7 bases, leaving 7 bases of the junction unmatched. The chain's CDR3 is CASNWDSQNSPLHF. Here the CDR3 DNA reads TGTGCCAGTAACTGGGACAGCCAAAATTCACCCCTCCACTTT.

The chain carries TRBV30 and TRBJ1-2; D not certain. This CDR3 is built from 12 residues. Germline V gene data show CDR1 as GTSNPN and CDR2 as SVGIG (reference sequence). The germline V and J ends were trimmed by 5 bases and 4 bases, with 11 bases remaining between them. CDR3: CAWQASFYGYTF. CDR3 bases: TGTGCCTGGCAGGCCTCATTCTATGGCTACACCTTC.

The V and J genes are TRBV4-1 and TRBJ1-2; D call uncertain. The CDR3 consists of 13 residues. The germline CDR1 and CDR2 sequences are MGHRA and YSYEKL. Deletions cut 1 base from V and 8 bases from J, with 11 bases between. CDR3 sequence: CASSQGAGGGYTF. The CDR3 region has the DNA TGCGCCAGCAGCCAAGGGGCTGGAGGCGGCTACACCTTC.

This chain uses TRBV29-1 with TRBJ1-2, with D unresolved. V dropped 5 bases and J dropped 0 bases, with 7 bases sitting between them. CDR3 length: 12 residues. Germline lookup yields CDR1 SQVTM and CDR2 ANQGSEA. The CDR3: CSVSHPNYGYTF. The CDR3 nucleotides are TGCAGCGTTTCTCATCCTAACTATGGCTACACCTTC.

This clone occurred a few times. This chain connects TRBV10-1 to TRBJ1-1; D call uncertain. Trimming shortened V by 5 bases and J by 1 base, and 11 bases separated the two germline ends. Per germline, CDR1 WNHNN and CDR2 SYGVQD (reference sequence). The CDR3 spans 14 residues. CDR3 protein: CASSSTRQNTEAFF. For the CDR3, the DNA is TGCGCCAGCAGTTCGACCAGACAGAACACTGAAGCTTTCTTT.

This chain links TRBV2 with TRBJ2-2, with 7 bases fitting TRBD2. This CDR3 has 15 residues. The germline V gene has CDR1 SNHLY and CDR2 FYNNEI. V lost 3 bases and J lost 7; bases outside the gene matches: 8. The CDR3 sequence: CASSEIRGSYGELFF. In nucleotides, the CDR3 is TGTGCCAGCAGTGAGATCCGCGGGAGTTACGGGGAGCTGTTTTTT.

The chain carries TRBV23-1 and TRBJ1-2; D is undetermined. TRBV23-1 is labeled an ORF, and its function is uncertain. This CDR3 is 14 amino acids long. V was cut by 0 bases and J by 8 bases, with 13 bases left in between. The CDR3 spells CASSQSIERSGYTF. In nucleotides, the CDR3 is TGCGCCAGCAGTCAATCGATAGAAAGGTCGGGCTACACCTTC.

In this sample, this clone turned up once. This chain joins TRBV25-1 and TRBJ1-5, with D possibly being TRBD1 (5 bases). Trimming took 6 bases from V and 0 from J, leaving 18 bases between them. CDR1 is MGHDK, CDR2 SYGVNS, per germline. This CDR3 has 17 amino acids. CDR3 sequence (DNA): TGTGCCAGCAGGAGGGGCACGGTTCCTTATAGCAATCAGCCCCAGCATTTT. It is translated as CASRRGTVPYSNQPQHF.

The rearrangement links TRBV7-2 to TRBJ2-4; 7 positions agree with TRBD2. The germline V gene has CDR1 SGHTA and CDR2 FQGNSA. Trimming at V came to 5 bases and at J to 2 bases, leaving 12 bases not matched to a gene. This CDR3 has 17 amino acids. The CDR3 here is CASSPSTSFRTKNIQYF. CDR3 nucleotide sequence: TGTGCCAGCAGCCCCTCGACTAGCTTTCGGACCAAAAACATTCAGTACTTC.

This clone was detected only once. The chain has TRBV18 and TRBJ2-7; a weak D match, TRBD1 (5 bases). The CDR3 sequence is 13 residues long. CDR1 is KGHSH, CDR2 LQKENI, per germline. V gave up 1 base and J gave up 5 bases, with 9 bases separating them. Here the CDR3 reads CASSPQGLNEQYV. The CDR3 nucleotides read TGTGCCAGCTCACCACAGGGGTTGAACGAGCAGTACGTC.

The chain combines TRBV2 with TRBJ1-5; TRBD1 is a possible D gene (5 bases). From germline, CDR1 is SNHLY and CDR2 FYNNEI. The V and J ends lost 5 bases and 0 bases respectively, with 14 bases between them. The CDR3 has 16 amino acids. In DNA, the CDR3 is TGTGCCAGCAGTTTAGACAGAACCATTAGCAATCAGCCCCAGCATTTT. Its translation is CASSLDRTISNQPQHF. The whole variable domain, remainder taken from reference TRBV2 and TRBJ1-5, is EPEVTQTPSHQVTQMGQEVILRCVPISNHLYFYWYRQILGQKVEFLVSFYNNEISEKSEIFDDQFSVERPDGSNFTLKIRSTKLEDSAMYFCASSLDRTISNQPQHFGDGTRLSIL.

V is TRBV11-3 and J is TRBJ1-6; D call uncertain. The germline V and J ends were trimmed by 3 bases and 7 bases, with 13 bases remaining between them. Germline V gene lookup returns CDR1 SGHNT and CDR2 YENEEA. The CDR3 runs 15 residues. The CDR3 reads CASSFNTDLNSPLHF. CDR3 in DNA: TGTGCCAGCAGCTTCAATACAGATTTAAATTCACCCCTCCACTTT.

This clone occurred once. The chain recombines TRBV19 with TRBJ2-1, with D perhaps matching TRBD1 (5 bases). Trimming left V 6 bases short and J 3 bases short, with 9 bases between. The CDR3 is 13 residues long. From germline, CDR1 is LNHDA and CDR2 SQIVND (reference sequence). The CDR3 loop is CASSWGYYNEQFF. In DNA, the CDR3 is TGTGCCAGTAGCTGGGGCTACTACAATGAGCAGTTCTTC.

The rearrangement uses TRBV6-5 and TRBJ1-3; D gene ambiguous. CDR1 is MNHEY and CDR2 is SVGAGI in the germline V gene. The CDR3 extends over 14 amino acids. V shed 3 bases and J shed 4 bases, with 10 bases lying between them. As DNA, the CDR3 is TGTGCCAGCAGTTATGCACAGCAGGGAAACACCATATATTTT. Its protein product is CASSYAQQGNTIYF.

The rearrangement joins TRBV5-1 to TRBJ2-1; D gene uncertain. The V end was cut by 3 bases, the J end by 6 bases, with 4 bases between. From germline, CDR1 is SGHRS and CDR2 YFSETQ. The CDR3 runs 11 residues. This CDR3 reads CASSSANEQFF. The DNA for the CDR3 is TGCGCCAGCAGCTCCGCCAATGAGCAGTTCTTC.

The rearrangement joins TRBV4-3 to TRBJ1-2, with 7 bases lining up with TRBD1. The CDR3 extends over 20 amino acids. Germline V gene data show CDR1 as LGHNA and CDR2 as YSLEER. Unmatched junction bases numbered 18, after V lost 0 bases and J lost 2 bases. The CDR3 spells CASSQDLSGRGRISNYGYTF. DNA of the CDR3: TGCGCCAGCAGCCAAGATTTATCGGGAAGGGGGCGCATCTCGAACTATGGCTACACCTTC.

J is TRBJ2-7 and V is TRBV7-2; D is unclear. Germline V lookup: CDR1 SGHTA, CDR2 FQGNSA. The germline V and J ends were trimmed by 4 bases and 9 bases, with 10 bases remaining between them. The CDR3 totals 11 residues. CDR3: CASSSGSLQYV. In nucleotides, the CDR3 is TGTGCCAGCAGCTCGGGCTCTCTGCAGTACGTC.

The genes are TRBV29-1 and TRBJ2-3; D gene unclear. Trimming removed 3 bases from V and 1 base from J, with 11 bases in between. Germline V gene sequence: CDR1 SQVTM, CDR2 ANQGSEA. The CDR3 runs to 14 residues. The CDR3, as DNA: TGCAGCGTTGATTCGCCGCAGGGCACAGATACGCAGTATTTT. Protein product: CSVDSPQGTDTQYF.